This T cell receptor beta chain came from a study of control samples from healthy donors and cancer patients. This CDR3 has 14 residues. V shed 5 bases and J shed 2 bases, with 11 bases lying between them. Germline CDR1 SEHNR, CDR2 FQNEAQ (reference sequence). TCRdb keeps only in-frame clones here, not all; method: immunoSEQ multiplex PCR. The data hold some 13,000 clones, with approximately 77% observed a single time. Material: formalin-fixed, paraffin-embedded tissue. The J gene is TRBJ2-3, the V gene TRBV7-9; no clear D gene. The receptor comes from a male donor with melanoma. CDR3 protein: CASSLSGFTDTQYF. The DNA of the CDR3 is TGTGCCAGCAGCCTATCTGGGTTCACAGATACGCAGTATTTT.